The 18 T cell receptor beta chains below all came from one sample that was sequenced in a study of identical twins. TCRdb fed the 5' RACE reads into MiXCR, producing one record per CDR3 protein. The profile shows hundreds of thousands of distinct CDR3 sequences, 8.6% of them singletons. This sample also appeared in a second study, on yellow fever vaccine responses in identical twins.

Sequencing input: PBMCs. Source of these receptors: a woman aged 18 to 35 in good health.

The chain joins TRBV5-1 to TRBJ2-7; D is unclear. The CDR3 runs to 14 residues. Germline V gene lookup returns CDR1 SGHRS and CDR2 YFSETQ. V lost 1 base and J lost 2, with 10 bases in between. The CDR3 region is CASSLRPPTYEQYF. The CDR3 nucleotides are TGCGCCAGCAGCTTGCGCCCCCCCACCTACGAGCAGTACTTC.

The chain employs TRBV4-3 and TRBJ2-1; TRBD1 matches at 9 bases. The CDR3 is 15 residues long. Germline V lookup: CDR1 LGHNA, CDR2 YSLEER. J lost 7 bases, V lost 4 bases, and 8 bases had no gene match. The CDR3 reads CASSPGTGSGNEQFF. CDR3 bases: TGCGCCAGCAGCCCCGGGACAGGGAGTGGGAATGAGCAGTTCTTC.

This clonotype was picked up a small number of times. The chain has TRBV6-1 and TRBJ2-3; TRBD1 agrees at 10 bases. The CDR3 sequence is 17 residues long. V shed 7 bases and J 3 bases; nucleotides not matched to a gene: 13. Germline V gives CDR1 MNHNS, CDR2 SASEGT. CDR3 in amino acids: CASTTRHRTGGTDTQYF. CDR3 nucleotides: TGTGCCAGCACTACACGCCACCGGACAGGGGGAACAGATACGCAGTATTTT.

In its sample, this clonotype was seen a few times. CDR3 residues: CASSAGAQGYTF. The CDR3 region has the DNA TGTGCCAGCTCCGCCGGGGCCCAGGGCTACACCTTC. The chain links TRBV7-8 to TRBJ1-2; a weak D match, TRBD1 (5 bases). The CDR3 has 12 amino acids. The germline V and J ends were trimmed by 8 bases and 8 bases, with 15 bases remaining between them. Germline CDR1 SGHVS, CDR2 FQNEAQ.

The rearrangement joins TRBV12-3 or TRBV12-4 to TRBJ2-2, with D perhaps TRBD2 (7 bases). The CDR3 totals 17 residues. With 4 bases removed from V and 7 bases from J, the gap between germline ends came to 22 bases. CDR3 sequence: CASSSGGWSGEIGELFF. CDR3 sequence (DNA): TGTGCCAGCAGTTCGGGGGGCTGGAGCGGGGAGATCGGGGAGCTGTTTTTT.

The table lists this clonotype with a few counts. The chain recombines TRBV3-1 with TRBJ2-3, with 11 bases identical to TRBD2. Unmatched junction bases numbered 8, after V lost 4 bases and J lost 2 bases. The CDR3 runs to 17 residues. Germline CDR1 is LGHDT and CDR2 is YNNKEL (reference sequence). The CDR3 reads CASSLMVTSGVTDTQYF. The CDR3 DNA reads as TGTGCCAGCAGCCTAATGGTGACTAGCGGGGTCACAGATACGCAGTATTTT.

The rearrangement uses TRBV6-1 and TRBJ2-7, with 14 bases identical to TRBD2. This CDR3 has 13 residues. Unmatched junction bases numbered 1, after V lost 6 bases and J lost 6 bases. The germline CDR1 and CDR2 sequences are MNHNS and SASEGT. CDR3: CASRGLAGVEQYF. CDR3 DNA sequence: TGTGCCAGCAGGGGACTAGCGGGAGTCGAGCAGTACTTC.

CDR3 DNA sequence: TGTGCCAGCAGTTGGGGGACCTACGAGCAGTACTTC. Translation: CASSWGTYEQYF. J is TRBJ2-7 and V is TRBV6-2 or TRBV6-3, with D perhaps being TRBD1 or TRBD2 (5 bases each). Deletions cut 4 bases from V and 2 bases from J, with 6 bases between. CDR3 length: 12 residues. Germline V gene data show CDR1 as MNHEY and CDR2 as SVGEGT.

This clonotype was found a few times. This chain uses TRBV12-3 or TRBV12-4 with TRBJ2-7; 11 bases fit TRBD2. This CDR3 is 17 amino acids long. The V gene end was trimmed by 6 bases and the J gene end by 2 bases; junction bases not matched to a gene: 12. The CDR3 region has the DNA TGTGCCAGCAGCTCCCCCCGACTAGCGGGATACCCCTACGAGCAGTACTTC. It is translated as CASSSPRLAGYPYEQYF.

This clonotype was recorded a few times. The J gene is TRBJ2-5, the V gene TRBV5-1; no clear D. Germline V gene data show CDR1 as SGHRS and CDR2 as YFSETQ. This CDR3 has 14 amino acids. The V and J ends lost 1 base and 4 bases respectively, with 11 bases between them. The DNA of the CDR3 is TGCGCCAGCAGCTTGTCCAATTTCCCAGAGACCCAGTACTTC. Translated: CASSLSNFPETQYF. Supplemented by reference TRBV5-1 and TRBJ2-5, the full variable domain reads KAGVTQTPRYLIKTRGQQVTLSCSPISGHRSVSWYQQTPGQGLQFLFEYFSETQRNKGNFPGRFSGRQFSNSRSEMNVSTLELGDSALYLCASSLSNFPETQYFGPGTRLLVL.

The rearrangement joins TRBV6-2 or TRBV6-3 to TRBJ1-1; unclear D gene. Deletions cut 4 bases from V and 3 bases from J, with 15 bases between. Germline V lookup: CDR1 MNHEY, CDR2 SVGEGT. This CDR3 has 15 amino acids. Here the CDR3 reads CASSSEEPGYTEAFF. The DNA of the CDR3 is TGTGCCAGCAGTTCAGAGGAACCGGGGTACACTGAAGCTTTCTTT.

Only a few counts were recorded for this clonotype. This sequence joins TRBV6-2 or TRBV6-3 and TRBJ2-5, with D hard to call. Trimming removed 8 bases at V and 2 bases at J, with 12 bases between. Germline V gives CDR1 MNHEY, CDR2 SVGEGT. The CDR3 has 13 amino acids. CDR3 sequence reads: CASRTLGQETQYF. CDR3 bases: TGTGCCAGCCGTACTTTGGGTCAAGAGACCCAGTACTTC.

The chain recombines TRBV20-1 with TRBJ2-3; possibly TRBD1 for D (6 bases). With 3 bases removed from V and 7 bases from J, the gap between germline ends came to 17 bases. This CDR3 spans 14 amino acids. The germline CDR1 and CDR2 sequences are DFQATT and SNEGSKA (reference sequence). CDR3 DNA: TGCAGTGCTAGTTCTGGGGGCCAGGGGAATACGCAGTATTTT. Its protein is CSASSGGQGNTQYF.

This clonotype was counted only a few times. V and J are TRBV28 and TRBJ2-1; weak D call: TRBD2 (6 bases). V shed 6 bases and J shed 14 bases, with 17 bases lying between them. The germline CDR1 and CDR2 sequences are MDHEN and SYDVKM. CDR3 length: 12 amino acids. CDR3 in amino acids: CASSPPRGRKFF. The DNA for the CDR3 is TGTGCCAGCAGCCCACCTCGGGGGAGGAAGTTCTTC.

This chain uses TRBV3-1 with TRBJ1-2, with 7 bases matching TRBD1. The CDR3 covers 13 residues. The trim removed 5 bases at V and 2 bases at J, leaving 2 bases unmatched. Per the germline V gene, CDR1 is LGHDT and CDR2 is YNNKEL (reference sequence). The CDR3 bases are TGTGCCAGCAGCAAACAGGGGAACTATGGCTACACCTTC. Translating gives CASSKQGNYGYTF.

Many counts were recorded for this clonotype. V and J are TRBV5-1 and TRBJ2-3, with 8 bases that match TRBD2. Germline trimming cut 0 bases from V and 3 bases from J; bases unmatched to any gene: 3. Germline values: CDR1 SGHRS, CDR2 YFSETQ. CDR3 size: 15 residues. CDR3 residues: CASSLASGRTDTQYF. The CDR3 bases are TGCGCCAGCAGCTTGGCTAGCGGGCGGACAGATACGCAGTATTTT. Based on the CDR3 plus reference TRBV5-1 and TRBJ2-3, the full variable domain is KAGVTQTPRYLIKTRGQQVTLSCSPISGHRSVSWYQQTPGQGLQFLFEYFSETQRNKGNFPGRFSGRQFSNSRSEMNVSTLELGDSALYLCASSLASGRTDTQYFGPGTRLTVL.

The chain combines TRBV4-2 with TRBJ2-7, with 8 bases aligning to TRBD2. The V and J ends lost 0 bases and 0 bases, in that order; junction bases with no gene match: 10. The CDR3 is 18 amino acids. The germline CDR1 and CDR2 sequences are LGHNA and YNFKEQ. For the CDR3, the DNA is TGTGCCAGCAGCCAAGATCTTTTTAGCGGGGCAAACTCCTACGAGCAGTACTTC. Amino acid sequence: CASSQDLFSGANSYEQYF.

This clonotype was recorded at least ten times. In nucleotides, the CDR3 is TGTGCCAGCAGTCCCGGGACGAGGGAGCAGTACTTC. Translating gives CASSPGTREQYF. The chain uses TRBV6-5 and TRBJ2-7; D is perhaps TRBD1 or TRBD2 (5 bases each). Germline values: CDR1 MNHEY, CDR2 SVGAGI. The CDR3 has 12 amino acids. V shed 5 bases and J shed 7 bases, with 12 bases lying between them.